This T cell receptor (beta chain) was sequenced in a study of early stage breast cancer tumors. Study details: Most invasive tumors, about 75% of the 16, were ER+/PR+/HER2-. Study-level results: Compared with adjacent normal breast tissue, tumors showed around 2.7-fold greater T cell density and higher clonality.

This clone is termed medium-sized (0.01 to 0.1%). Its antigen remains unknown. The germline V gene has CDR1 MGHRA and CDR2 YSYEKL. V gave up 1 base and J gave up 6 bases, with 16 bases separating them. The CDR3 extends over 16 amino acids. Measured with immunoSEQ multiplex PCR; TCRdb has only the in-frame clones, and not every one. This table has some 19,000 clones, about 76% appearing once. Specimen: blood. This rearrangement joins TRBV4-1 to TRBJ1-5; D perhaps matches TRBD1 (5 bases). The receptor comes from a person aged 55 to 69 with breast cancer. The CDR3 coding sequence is TGCGCCAGCAGCCAAGCATTCGGGGGATCAGGTCAGCCCCAGCATTTT. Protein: CASSQAFGGSGQPQHF.